Each of the 8 T cell receptor beta chains below was sequenced from the same sample in a study of identical twins. TCRdb independently ran MiXCR on the 5' RACE reads; one entry per CDR3 protein. The table records roughly 1.6 million distinct CDR3 sequences, about 32% of them present only once. Input material: cord blood. The receptors were sampled from a newborn girl in good health.

The rearrangement joins TRBV11-2 to TRBJ2-5, with TRBD2 matching 13 bases. The CDR3 extends over 16 amino acids. CDR1 and CDR2 from the germline V gene are SGHAT and FQNNGV. With 4 bases clipped from V and 11 bases from J, the junction kept 13 bases outside the gene matches. CDR3 sequence reads: CASSSRTSGSNNEQYF. The DNA for the CDR3 is TGTGCCAGCAGCTCTCGGACTAGCGGGAGCAACAATGAGCAGTACTTC.

As regards this clonotype: Since a much larger clone is just one base distant, this may be a read error. The conserved phenylalanine or tryptophan is not found at the CDR3 terminus, so this likely reflects a read error. The chain couples TRBV7-2 to TRBJ2-4; D uncertain. Germline V CDR1 and CDR2: SGHTA, FQGNSA. This CDR3 has 14 amino acids. V gave up 5 bases and J gave up 2 bases, with 10 bases separating them. The CDR3: CASSPTITKNIQYL. The CDR3 coding sequence is TGTGCCAGCAGCCCCACTATAACCAAAAACATTCAGTACTTA.

The chain recombines TRBV28 with TRBJ1-6; tentative D call: TRBD1 (5 bases). This CDR3 region has 15 residues. The V and J ends lost 5 bases and 10 bases respectively, with 18 bases between them. Germline V gene data show CDR1 as MDHEN and CDR2 as SYDVKM. Here the CDR3 DNA reads TGTGCCAGCAGTCCGCCCGGTAGGGGTGGGTCACCCCTCCACTTT. Translation: CASSPPGRGGSPLHF.

This clonotype was detected a few times. V is TRBV2 and J is TRBJ1-4; 8 bases are shared with TRBD1. Germline V lookup: CDR1 SNHLY, CDR2 FYNNEI. V shed 6 bases, J shed 7 bases, and the junction held 10 bases outside the gene matches. The CDR3 has 15 residues. Written as DNA, the CDR3 is TGTGCCAGCAGCGCATTGACAGGGGAAGGTGAAAAACTGTTTTTT. It yields the protein CASSALTGEGEKLFF.

On this clonotype itself: The junction shows a germline mismatch at one end, possibly a read error. The chain has TRBV5-1 and TRBJ2-7, with TRBD2 matching 9 bases. Per germline, CDR1 SGHRS and CDR2 YFSETQ. CDR3 length: 17 amino acids. The CDR3: CASSWGTSFQRKETQSF. CDR3 nucleotides: TGCGCCAGCAGCTGGGGGACTAGCTTCCAACGGAAAGAGACCCAGTCCTTC.

This clonotype was recorded once. The chain has TRBV14 and TRBJ2-3, with TRBD2 matching 8 bases. The V gene end was trimmed by 4 bases and the J gene end by 0 bases; junction bases not matched to a gene: 9. The CDR3 consists of 17 residues. Germline V gene data show CDR1 as SGHDN and CDR2 as FVKESK. CDR3 DNA: TGTGCCAGCAGCCGCAACGGGGGGGCTACTAGCACAGATACGCAGTATTTT. Translating gives CASSRNGGATSTDTQYF.

This clonotype occurred once. Given a much more abundant clone one base away, this may be a read error. CDR3 in amino acids: CASSFMGQGLSCTF. The CDR3 DNA follows: TGTGCCAGCAGTTTTATGGGACAGGGCCTCTCGTGCACCTTC. V and J are TRBV12-3 or TRBV12-4 and TRBJ1-2; 9 nucleotides match TRBD1. With 3 bases clipped from V and 13 bases from J, the junction kept 12 bases outside the gene matches. The CDR3 has 14 residues.

The V gene is TRBV20-1, the J gene TRBJ2-5; 7 bases map to TRBD2. Trimming cost V 4 bases and J 1 base; bases outside gene matches: 9. The CDR3 runs 15 residues. CDR1 is DFQATT, CDR2 SNEGSKA, per germline (reference sequence). The CDR3 region is CSATGAGVFQETQYF. In DNA, the CDR3 is TGCAGTGCTACCGGGGCGGGGGTCTTCCAAGAGACCCAGTACTTC.